The 21 T cell receptor beta chains in this list originate from one sample, sequenced in a study of blood T cells in healthy people across ages. A sample-barcoded 5' primer and a J-beta primer mix were used in a second PCR of about 7 to 12 cycles. TCRdb redid the calling of the 5' RACE reads with MiXCR, one entry per CDR3 protein. The data hold about 1 million distinct CDR3 sequences, with 35% to 55% observed a single time. The source material was blood. The receptor source for this set is an older woman in good health.

This chain connects TRBV6-6 to TRBJ2-5, with D perhaps TRBD2 (6 bases). The J call may be wrong; the DNA end is better matched by TRBJ2-7. Germline CDR1 MNHNY, CDR2 SVGAGI (reference sequence). This CDR3 is 13 amino acids long. CDR3 in DNA: TGTGCCAGCAGGGGAGAACTAGCTTCCGAGCAGTACTTC. It specifies CASRGELASEQYF.

The chain combines TRBV6-6 with TRBJ1-5, with D maybe TRBD1 (5 bases). The CDR3 runs to 17 residues. Germline CDR1 is MNHNY and CDR2 is SVGAGI (reference sequence). Trimming took 0 bases from V and 0 from J, leaving 12 bases between them. This CDR3 reads CASSYSVGELSNQPQHF. The CDR3 DNA reads TGTGCCAGCAGTTACTCTGTAGGGGAACTTAGCAATCAGCCCCAGCATTTT.

The CDR3 DNA reads TGCAGTGCTAGAGATAGTAGGAACACTGAAGCTTTCTTT. It yields the protein CSARDSRNTEAFF. J is TRBJ1-1 and V is TRBV20-1; D ambiguous. V lost 0 bases, J lost 1 base, and 6 bases lay in between. Germline V gene data show CDR1 as DFQATT and CDR2 as SNEGSKA (reference sequence). CDR3 size: 13 residues.

As concerns this clonotype: It is likely a read error, because the conserved phenylalanine at the end of the CDR3 is missing. CDR3 amino acids: CASSSSGLAARSEQYL. For the CDR3, the DNA is TGTGCCAGCAGCTCATCAGGACTAGCGGCGCGGAGTGAGCAGTACCTC. The V call is TRBV5-5, the J call TRBJ2-7; 10 bases match TRBD2. In germline, CDR1 is SGHKS, CDR2 YYEKEE (reference sequence). The CDR3 totals 16 residues. V lost 3 bases to trimming and J lost 7 bases; unmatched junction nucleotides: 13.

V and J are TRBV5-1 and TRBJ2-4; the match to TRBD2 covers 7 bases. The CDR3 consists of 14 residues. Losses at the gene ends were 1 base for V and 13 bases for J; bases not matched to a gene: 11. CDR1 is SGHRS and CDR2 is YFSETQ in the germline V gene. Here the CDR3 DNA reads TGCGCCAGCAGCTTGCAGGGAGGGCCCAGGGAGCAGTACTTC. Translated: CASSLQGGPREQYF.

A few counts support this clonotype. The rearrangement joins TRBV21-1 to TRBJ2-4; TRBD2, the table's D call, lacks a check against the DNA. TRBV21-1 is an annotated pseudogene. This CDR3 spans 16 amino acids. CDR3 amino acids: CASSKALGGFGNIQYF. In DNA, the CDR3 is TGTGCCAGCAGCAAAGCGCTTGGAGGATTTGGAAACATTCAGTACTTC.

V usage is TRBV6-2 or TRBV6-3 and J usage is TRBJ2-7; D gene uncertain. Germline V gives CDR1 MNHEY, CDR2 SVGEGT. CDR3 length: 15 amino acids. V lost 2 bases to trimming and J lost 2 bases, with 13 bases between them. The CDR3 DNA follows: TGTGCCAGCAGTTACCTAGAAGCGAGACCCTACGAGCAGTACTTC. This sequence encodes CASSYLEARPYEQYF.

The rearrangement uses TRBV7-2 and TRBJ2-2; TRBD1 is a possible D gene (6 bases). The CDR3 totals 16 residues. The germline V gene has CDR1 SGHTA and CDR2 FQGNSA. The ends were cut back, 1 base at V and 1 base at J, with 10 bases in the middle. Here the CDR3 DNA reads TGTGCCAGCAGCTTAGTAAGGACAGTGAACACCGGGGAGCTGTTTTTT. Its protein is CASSLVRTVNTGELFF.

This clonotype has just a few counts. The rearrangement uses TRBV29-1 and TRBJ2-7; no firm D call. V gave up 7 bases and J gave up 0 bases, with 13 bases separating them. The V gene's germline CDR1 is SQVTM and CDR2 ANQGSEA. The CDR3 sequence is 13 residues long. As DNA, the CDR3 is TGCAGCGCCGCCCCACGGAGCTCCTACGAGCAGTACTTC. This gives the protein CSAAPRSSYEQYF.

The chain has TRBV6-5 and TRBJ2-6, with D possibly being TRBD2 (5 bases). The CDR3 sequence is 14 residues long. Germline CDR1 and CDR2: MNHEY and SVGAGI. V lost 9 bases, J lost 0 bases, and 9 bases lay in between. CDR3 DNA: TGTGCCAGTCGGGGTGGCTCTGGGGCCAACGTCCTGACTTTC. It is translated as CASRGGSGANVLTF.

The chain carries TRBV6-1 and TRBJ2-5; 12 nucleotides line up with TRBD2. This CDR3 is 19 amino acids long. V lost 8 bases to trimming and J lost 5 bases; unmatched junction nucleotides: 21. Germline V gives CDR1 MNHNS, CDR2 SASEGT. The CDR3 nucleotides are TGTGCCAGCTCGTGGACAGGACCTAGACTAGCGGGAGAGATGGAGACCCAGTACTTC. It yields the protein CASSWTGPRLAGEMETQYF.

The gene calls are TRBV29-1 and TRBJ1-2, with D uncertain. Trimming took off 6 bases at V and 3 bases at J, with 14 bases between the two ends. Germline V gene data show CDR1 as SQVTM and CDR2 as ANQGSEA. This CDR3 contains 13 residues. The CDR3 is CSVARVLDYGYTF. CDR3 sequence (DNA): TGCAGCGTAGCCCGGGTGTTGGACTATGGCTACACCTTC.

The CDR3 here is CASSPSSGPTYGGYTF. The CDR3 coding sequence is TGTGCCAGCTCACCATCCTCTGGACCGACGTACGGAGGCTACACCTTC. The chain couples TRBV18 to TRBJ1-2; D gene ambiguous. This CDR3 has 16 amino acids. In germline, CDR1 is KGHSH, CDR2 LQKENI. V lost 2 bases and J 8 bases, leaving 21 bases between the germline ends.

Comment on this clonotype: A junction boundary mismatches the germline segment, possibly from a read error. The DNA for the CDR3 is TGTGCCAGCAGCTTGGTGGCTAGCGGGAGGGGGGATACGCAGTTTTTT. Protein sequence: CASSLVASGRGDTQFF. The chain has TRBV5-4 and TRBJ2-3, with TRBD2 identical over 12 bases. The CDR3 loop spans 16 amino acids. CDR1 SGHNT and CDR2 YYREEE come from the germline V gene (reference sequence).

The J gene is TRBJ2-3, the V gene TRBV20-1; D not certain. Germline V gene data show CDR1 as DFQATT and CDR2 as SNEGSKA (reference sequence). Trimming pared 2 bases from V and 2 bases from J, leaving 5 bases between. This CDR3 comprises 12 residues. The CDR3 DNA reads TGCAGTGCTAGACGATACACAGATACGCAGTATTTT. As protein: CSARRYTDTQYF.

The V call is TRBV4-1, the J call TRBJ2-5; tentative D call: TRBD1 (6 bases). The CDR3 has 15 residues. Trimming removed 5 bases at V and 4 bases at J, with 17 bases between. Germline V CDR1 and CDR2: MGHRA, YSYEKL. The CDR3 reads CASSTSGTLGETQYF. CDR3 DNA sequence: TGCGCCAGCAGCACTTCCGGGACACTCGGAGAGACCCAGTACTTC.

Concerning this clonotype: The germline gene is not matched at one end of the junction; a read error may be the cause. V gene TRBV20-1 combines with J gene TRBJ2-1; D not certain. This CDR3 is 11 amino acids long. Per the germline V gene, CDR1 is DFQATT and CDR2 is SNEGSKA (reference sequence). For the CDR3, the DNA is TGCAGTGCCAGAGAGCCTCCTGAGCAGTTCTTC. Translated: CSAREPPEQFF.

The chain employs TRBV7-9 and TRBJ2-1; D uncertain. V was trimmed by 10 bases and J by 11 bases, leaving 12 bases between them. Germline lookup yields CDR1 SEHNR and CDR2 FQNEAQ (reference sequence). There are 10 residues in the CDR3. Here the CDR3 DNA reads TGTGCCATCACCCCTGGCCAGCAGTTCTTC. Amino acid sequence: CAITPGQQFF.

The rearrangement links TRBV20-1 to TRBJ1-2; the D is unclear. Germline CDR1 reads DFQATT; CDR2 reads SNEGSKA (reference sequence). The V and J ends lost 3 bases and 3 bases respectively, with 20 bases between them. The CDR3 is 16 amino acids. For the CDR3, the DNA is TGCAGTGCTAGTTACGCTTCAAGTCCCTGGGACTATGGCTACACCTTC. Residues: CSASYASSPWDYGYTF.

The chain employs TRBV28 and TRBJ2-7; 10 bases are shared with TRBD2. Germline V gene data show CDR1 as MDHEN and CDR2 as SYDVKM. J lost 6 bases, V lost 5 bases, and 4 bases had no gene match. The CDR3 contains 13 residues. The DNA for the CDR3 is TGTGCCAGCAGTAAAGGGACTAGCGCCGAGCAGTACTTC. It codes for CASSKGTSAEQYF. The full variable domain, completed using reference TRBV28 and TRBJ2-7, is DVKVTQSSRYLVKRTGEKVFLECVQDMDHENMFWYRQDPGLGLRLIYFSYDVKMKEKGDIPEGYSVSREKKERFSLILESASTNQTSMYLCASSKGTSAEQYFGPGTRLTVT.

J is TRBJ1-2 and V is TRBV10-3; 8 bases agree with TRBD1. V lost 10 bases, J lost 6 bases, and 4 bases stayed unmatched. The CDR3 is made up of 11 amino acids. Germline loops: CDR1 ENHRY, CDR2 SYGVKD. In nucleotides, the CDR3 is TGTGCCAGCGGACAGGGTAATGGCTACACCTTC. Translated: CASGQGNGYTF.